A selection of T cell receptor beta chains follows, all from one sample in a study of T-cell memory formation after mild COVID-19. MiXCR, run by TCRdb on the 5' RACE reads, gives a single entry per CDR3 protein. The data contain roughly 510,000 distinct CDR3 sequences, 15% to 20% of them singletons. The sequenced material came from PBMCs or a T cell subset sorted from them (not recorded which). Receptor source: an adult woman who had mild COVID-19 (a few samples of this study predate the infection). Cell type and time point are not known. Both conserved end residues are part of each CDR3. D genes are given only for firm matches. Clone size appears in some rows only: once, few, many, or a class for an expanded clone.

len: 14
j_gene: TRBJ2-7
abundance: NA
d_gene: NA
v_gene: TRBV5-6
CDR3nt: TGTGCCAGCAGCTTGGGGGGCACAGTCTACGAGCAGTACTTC
CDR3aa: CASSLGGTVYEQYF

len: 12
j_gene: TRBJ2-3
abundance: NA
d_gene: TRBD2
v_gene: TRBV30
CDR3nt: TGTGCTCAGCGGGGGTCCACAGATACGCAGTATTTT
CDR3aa: CAQRGSTDTQYF

len: 15
j_gene: TRBJ2-1
abundance: NA
d_gene: NA
v_gene: TRBV5-1
CDR3nt: TGCGCCAGCAGCGCAGTAGCGGATGACTACAATGAGCAGTTCTTC
CDR3aa: CASSAVADDYNEQFF

len: 13
j_gene: TRBJ2-3
abundance: few
d_gene: NA
v_gene: TRBV24-1
CDR3nt: TGTGCCACCAGTGATTTCCAGACAGATACGCAGTATTTT
CDR3aa: CATSDFQTDTQYF

len: 17
j_gene: TRBJ1-1
abundance: NA
d_gene: NA
v_gene: TRBV7-2
CDR3nt: TGTGCCAGCAGCCTAAGAGGTACGGGGACATTGAACACTGAAGCTTTCTTT
CDR3aa: CASSLRGTGTLNTEAFF

len: 18
j_gene: TRBJ2-1
abundance: NA
d_gene: TRBD2
v_gene: TRBV10-3
CDR3nt: TGTGCCATCAGTGAGCTTGGACTAGCGGGGGTCTCCTACAATGAGCAGTTCTTC
CDR3aa: CAISELGLAGVSYNEQFF

len: 11
j_gene: TRBJ2-1
abundance: few
d_gene: NA
v_gene: TRBV2
CDR3nt: TGTGCCAGCAGTGATCAGGGTGAGCAGTTCTTC
CDR3aa: CASSDQGEQFF

len: 13
j_gene: TRBJ2-5
abundance: NA
d_gene: NA
v_gene: TRBV12-5
CDR3nt: TGTGCTAGTGGTCCTATCTTCGGAGAGACCCAGTACTTC
CDR3aa: CASGPIFGETQYF

len: 14
j_gene: TRBJ1-4
abundance: few
d_gene: NA
v_gene: TRBV5-1
CDR3nt: TGCGCCAGCAGCTTGGAGGGGCTAGGAGAAAAACTGTTTTTT
CDR3aa: CASSLEGLGEKLFF

len: 19
j_gene: TRBJ2-1
abundance: NA
d_gene: TRBD2
v_gene: TRBV9
CDR3nt: TGTGCCAGCAGCCCTCAGGCTAGCGGGGTGACTCTCTCCTACAATGAGCAGTTCTTC
CDR3aa: CASSPQASGVTLSYNEQFF

len: 14
j_gene: TRBJ2-1
abundance: NA
d_gene: NA
v_gene: TRBV20-1
CDR3nt: TGCAGTGCTAGGGGGACAGCGGGATACAATGAGCAGTTCTTC
CDR3aa: CSARGTAGYNEQFF

len: 16
j_gene: TRBJ2-1
abundance: once
d_gene: NA
v_gene: TRBV4-1
CDR3nt: TGCGCCAGCAGCCAACGGTGGACAGACCAGTGGGATGAGCAGTTCTTC
CDR3aa: CASSQRWTDQWDEQFF

len: 15
j_gene: TRBJ2-1
abundance: few
d_gene: TRBD1
v_gene: TRBV5-1
CDR3nt: TGCGCCAGCAGAGTGGGACAGGGGTTCTACAATGAGCAGTTCTTC
CDR3aa: CASRVGQGFYNEQFF

len: 14
j_gene: TRBJ2-5
abundance: NA
d_gene: NA
v_gene: TRBV12-3/TRBV12-4
CDR3nt: TGTGCCAGCACCGTAACAGGGTACCAAGAGACCCAGTACTTC
CDR3aa: CASTVTGYQETQYF

len: 17
j_gene: TRBJ1-5
abundance: NA
d_gene: NA
v_gene: TRBV20-1
CDR3nt: TGCAGTGCACACATGTGGGGGGACTTTTCCAGCAATCAGCCCCAGCATTTT
CDR3aa: CSAHMWGDFSSNQPQHF

len: 13
j_gene: TRBJ1-1
abundance: NA
d_gene: NA
v_gene: TRBV19
CDR3nt: TGTGCCAGTAGTGGTGACGGAGGAGCCCGCGCTTTCTTT
CDR3aa: CASSGDGGARAFF

len: 15
j_gene: TRBJ1-4
abundance: NA
d_gene: TRBD1
v_gene: TRBV7-9
CDR3nt: TGTGCCAGCAGCTCCTCGACAGGGCAAAATGAAAAACTGTTTTTT
CDR3aa: CASSSSTGQNEKLFF

len: 14
j_gene: TRBJ2-1
abundance: many
d_gene: TRBD2
v_gene: TRBV20-1
CDR3nt: TGCAGTGCTAGCCCCCAGACTAGCGGGAATGAGCAGTTCTTC
CDR3aa: CSASPQTSGNEQFF

len: 13
j_gene: TRBJ1-2
abundance: NA
d_gene: NA
v_gene: TRBV7-8
CDR3nt: TGTGCCAGCAGCCCGACAGTACCCTATGGCTACACCTTC
CDR3aa: CASSPTVPYGYTF

len: 15
j_gene: TRBJ1-5
abundance: NA
d_gene: NA
v_gene: TRBV27
CDR3nt: TGTGCCAGCAGTTTGTCTTGGGGCCTTTATCAGCCCCAGCATTTT
CDR3aa: CASSLSWGLYQPQHF

len: 15
j_gene: TRBJ1-5
abundance: NA
d_gene: NA
v_gene: TRBV6-6
CDR3nt: TGTGCCAGCAGCACCAATCCCGGGGGCGTTGAGCCCCAGCATTTT
CDR3aa: CASSTNPGGVEPQHF

len: 14
j_gene: TRBJ2-2
abundance: NA
d_gene: NA
v_gene: TRBV5-6
CDR3nt: TGTGCCAGCAGCCCCCGGTGGGGCACCGGGGAGCTGTTTTTT
CDR3aa: CASSPRWGTGELFF

len: 14
j_gene: TRBJ2-7
abundance: few
d_gene: TRBD1
v_gene: TRBV28
CDR3nt: TGTGCCAGCAGTTACCGGGACAGGTTCGACGAGCAGTACTTC
CDR3aa: CASSYRDRFDEQYF

len: 16
j_gene: TRBJ2-7
abundance: many
d_gene: TRBD2
v_gene: TRBV4-2
CDR3nt: TGTGCCAGCAGCCCGGGAGGGGAGCGGGGTACGTACGAGCAGTACTTC
CDR3aa: CASSPGGERGTYEQYF

len: 14
j_gene: TRBJ1-2
abundance: NA
d_gene: NA
v_gene: TRBV27
CDR3nt: TGTGCCAGCAGTTTATCCGGTAGGGTGAAGGGCTACACCTTC
CDR3aa: CASSLSGRVKGYTF

len: 15
j_gene: TRBJ2-5
abundance: few
d_gene: NA
v_gene: TRBV7-9
CDR3nt: TGTGCCAGCAGCCAAAGCCTTACAGGGACCGAGACCCAGTACTTC
CDR3aa: CASSQSLTGTETQYF

len: 14
j_gene: TRBJ2-5
abundance: many
d_gene: TRBD2
v_gene: TRBV7-2
CDR3nt: TGTGCCAGCAGCGCCGGGACTAGTTGGGAGACCCAGTACTTC
CDR3aa: CASSAGTSWETQYF

len: 8
j_gene: TRBJ1-2
abundance: NA
d_gene: NA
v_gene: TRBV7-9
CDR3nt: TGTGCCAGCAGCTCTATCTACTTC
CDR3aa: CASSSIYF

len: 15
j_gene: TRBJ2-3
abundance: many
d_gene: NA
v_gene: TRBV2
CDR3nt: TGTGCCAGCAGTGAAGCTAGGCTCGATAGGGGTACGCAGTATTTT
CDR3aa: CASSEARLDRGTQYF